The sequence of this T cell receptor beta chain was determined in a study of blood T cell repertoires in COVID-19. The wider study: The United States, Italy and Spain provided the acute and convalescent COVID-19 samples. PBMCs, B-cell-depleted T cells, or T cells provided the cDNA or gDNA that made up the material.

Per the study methods: By means of reference gene primer amplification, nucleated cell counts were estimated. Sequencing was performed with immunoSEQ multiplex PCR; in TCRdb, only in-frame clones are kept and a portion is missing. From that table come the V and J calls and clone size; the DNA was used to work out D and trimming. The repertoire consists of around 140,000 clones, with approximately 80% occurring once and the leading ten covering 4.8%. The CDR3 has 14 amino acids. V shed 10 bases and J 8 bases; nucleotides not matched to a gene: 7. What was sequenced was peripheral blood. The rearrangement uses TRBV6-7 and TRBJ2-1, with 14 bases identical to TRBD2. TRBV6-7 is an ORF, and what it does is uncertain. The clonotype comes from a human donor in a cohort sampled during active COVID-19. As DNA, the CDR3 is TGTGCCACCCGACTAGCGGGAGGGTTCGATGAGCAGTTCTTC. Protein product: CATRLAGGFDEQFF.